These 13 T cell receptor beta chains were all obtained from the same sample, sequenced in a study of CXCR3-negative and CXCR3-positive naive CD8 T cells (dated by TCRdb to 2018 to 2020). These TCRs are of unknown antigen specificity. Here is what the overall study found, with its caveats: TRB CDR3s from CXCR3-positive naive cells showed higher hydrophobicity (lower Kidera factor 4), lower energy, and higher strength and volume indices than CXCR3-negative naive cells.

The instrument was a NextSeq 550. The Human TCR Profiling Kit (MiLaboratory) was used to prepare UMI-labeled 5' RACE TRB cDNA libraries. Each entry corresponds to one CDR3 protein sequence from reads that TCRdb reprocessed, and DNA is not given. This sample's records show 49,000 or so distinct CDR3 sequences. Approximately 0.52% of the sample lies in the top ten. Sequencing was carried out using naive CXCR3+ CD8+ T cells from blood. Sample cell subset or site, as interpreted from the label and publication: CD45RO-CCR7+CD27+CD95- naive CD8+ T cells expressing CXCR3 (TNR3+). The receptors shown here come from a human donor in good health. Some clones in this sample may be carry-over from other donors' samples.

CDR3 loop: CASGWGGLTEAFF. The J gene is TRBJ1-1, the V gene TRBV12-3 or TRBV12-4; TCRdb calls TRBD1, which cannot be checked without DNA. CDR3 length: 13 amino acids.

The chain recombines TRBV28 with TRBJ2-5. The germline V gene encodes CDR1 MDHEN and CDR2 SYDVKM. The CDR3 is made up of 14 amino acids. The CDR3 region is CASSLPLVTWAQYF.

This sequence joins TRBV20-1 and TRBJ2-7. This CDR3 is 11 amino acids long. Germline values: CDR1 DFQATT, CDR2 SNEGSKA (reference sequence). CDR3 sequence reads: CSAREDYEQYF.

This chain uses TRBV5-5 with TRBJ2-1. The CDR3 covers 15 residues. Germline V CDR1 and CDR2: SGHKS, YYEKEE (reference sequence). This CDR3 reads CASSLAGSSYNEQFF. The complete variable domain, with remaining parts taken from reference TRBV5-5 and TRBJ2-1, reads DAGVTQSPTHLIKTRGQQVTLRCSPISGHKSVSWYQQVLGQGPQFIFQYYEKEERGRGNFPDRFSARQFPNYSSELNVNALLLGDSALYLCASSLAGSSYNEQFFGPGTRLTVL.

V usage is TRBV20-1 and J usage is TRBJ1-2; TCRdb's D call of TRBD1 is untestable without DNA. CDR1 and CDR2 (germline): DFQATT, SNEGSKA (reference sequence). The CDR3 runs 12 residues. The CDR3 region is CSAMDRLYGYTF.

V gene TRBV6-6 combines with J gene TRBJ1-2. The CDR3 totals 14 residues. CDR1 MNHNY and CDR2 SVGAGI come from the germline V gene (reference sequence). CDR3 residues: CASSYMDEGGGYTF.

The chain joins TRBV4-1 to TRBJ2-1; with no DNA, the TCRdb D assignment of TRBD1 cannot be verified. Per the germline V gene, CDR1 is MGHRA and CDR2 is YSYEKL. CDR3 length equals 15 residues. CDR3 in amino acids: CASSQVTGARNEQFF.

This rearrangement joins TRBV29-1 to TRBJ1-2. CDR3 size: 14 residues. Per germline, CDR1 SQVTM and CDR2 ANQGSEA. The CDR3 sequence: CSVPDGPLGGGYTF.

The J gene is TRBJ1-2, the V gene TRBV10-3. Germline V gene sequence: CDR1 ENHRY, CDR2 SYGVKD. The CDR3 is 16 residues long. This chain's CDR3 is CAISEKMGATNYGYTF.

CDR3 region: CSAIFTQSSQINYGYTF. The V gene is TRBV20-1, the J gene TRBJ1-2. Per the germline V gene, CDR1 is DFQATT and CDR2 is SNEGSKA (reference sequence). The CDR3 has 17 amino acids.

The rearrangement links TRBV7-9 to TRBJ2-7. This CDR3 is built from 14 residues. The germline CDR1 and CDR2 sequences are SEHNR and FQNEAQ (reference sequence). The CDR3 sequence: CASSLPLSSYEQYF.

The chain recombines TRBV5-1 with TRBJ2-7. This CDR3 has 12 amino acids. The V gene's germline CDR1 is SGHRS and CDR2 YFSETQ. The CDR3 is CASSLTEREQYF.

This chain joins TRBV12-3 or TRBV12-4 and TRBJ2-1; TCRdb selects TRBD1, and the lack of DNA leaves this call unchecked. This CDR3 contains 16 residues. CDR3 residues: CASNRFGTAPSDEQFF.